Sequencing of this T cell receptor beta chain was carried out in a study of T cells in pancreatic ductal adenocarcinoma (dated by TCRdb to 2017 to 2019). Regarding the complete study: To learn about the adaptive T-cell response arising naturally, investigators profiled where tumor-infiltrating CD8+ T cells, together with suppressive cells, were located within resected pancreatic ductal adenocarcinoma, how abundant they were, and what qualities they showed. Findings and caveats that apply to the study as a whole: T-cell clonality did not differ significantly between tumor and blood, with mean clonality approximately 0.11 in tumors and approximately 0.072 in blood. Since most people with pancreatic cancer show up with disease that cannot be operated on, the resected cohort was biased toward the minority who had early-stage disease. Comparisons of clonality between tumor and blood may be biased toward lower diversity because tumors are enriched in CD45RO+ effector T cells rather than naive T cells. Blood samples had more total productive templates and 6.5 to 9.5-fold more unique clonotypes than tumor samples.

This clone has only one observation. What this receptor recognizes is not known. Base qualities are not recorded, but no much larger clone differs from it by a single base. The immunoSEQ hsTCRB kit was used to amplify TCR beta CDR3 regions from genomic DNA. High-throughput TRB CDR3 sequencing was performed on an Illumina HiSeq system. The study's processing was this. The immunoSEQ software was used to analyze sequencing reads, and nonproductive sequences containing premature stops or frame-shifts were excluded. Repertoire clonality was computed as one minus Shannon entropy normalized by log2 of the number of unique productive sequences. TCRdb holds this immuneACCESS table with in-frame rearrangements only. Some clones are missing; in checked studies, unresolved V genes explain under half, and the rest has no known cause. That table gives V, J and clone size, and the DNA gave D and trimming. This sample comprises approximately 18,000 clones, 88% of them detected only once. Of the sample, approximately 1% is held by the ten largest clones.

The junction carries 21 bases between V and J, which are trimmed by 4 bases and 8 bases respectively. The germline V gene encodes CDR1 SGHRS and CDR2 YFSETQ. The CDR3 has 15 amino acids, counting the end cysteine and phenylalanine. The kept DNA is CDR3 alone, 45 bases in frame from the first base. The selected pancreatic ductal adenocarcinoma patients had received surgery without neoadjuvant therapy. Peripheral blood was collected in heparin tubes, from which PBMCs were isolated by histopaque density gradient and cryopreserved in about 9.8% DMSO. The DNeasy Blood and Tissue Kit, with Proteinase K and RNase treatment, was used to extract genomic DNA from roughly seven PBMC specimens and 9 flash-frozen tumor specimens.

This receptor was taken from a human donor with pancreatic ductal adenocarcinoma. Sample: PBMCs. This chain joins TRBV5-1 to TRBJ1-2, and possibly TRBD1, on 6 matching bases. Read as DNA, the sequence is TGCGCCAGCAGCATGGCCGACGCAGGGGAGGGAGGCTACACCTTC. Protein translation: CASSMADAGEGGYTF. With the rest looked up from the reference TRBV5-1 and TRBJ1-2 genes rather than sequenced, the full variable domain is KAGVTQTPRYLIKTRGQQVTLSCSPISGHRSVSWYQQTPGQGLQFLFEYFSETQRNKGNFPGRFSGRQFSNSRSEMNVSTLELGDSALYLCASSMADAGEGGYTFGSGTRLTVV.